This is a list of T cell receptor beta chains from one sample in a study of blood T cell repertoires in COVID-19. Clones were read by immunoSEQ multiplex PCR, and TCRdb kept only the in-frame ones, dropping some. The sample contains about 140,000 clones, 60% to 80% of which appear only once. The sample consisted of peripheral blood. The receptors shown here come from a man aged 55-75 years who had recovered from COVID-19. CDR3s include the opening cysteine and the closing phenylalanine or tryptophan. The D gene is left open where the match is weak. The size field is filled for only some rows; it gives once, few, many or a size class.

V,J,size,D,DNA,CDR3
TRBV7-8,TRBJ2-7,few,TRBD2,TGTGCCAGCAGCTGGCCTAGCGGGGATTACGAGCAGTACTTC,CASSWPSGDYEQYF
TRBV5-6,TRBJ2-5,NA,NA,TGTGCCAGCAGCTGGGCCCGAGGGGAGACCCAGTACTTC,CASSWARGETQYF
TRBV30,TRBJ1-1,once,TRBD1,TGTGCCTGGAGTAGGGGGCCCCGAACAACTGAAGCTTTCTTT,CAWSRGPRTTEAFF
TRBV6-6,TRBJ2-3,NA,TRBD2,TGTGCCAGCAGTCCCGGACTAGCGGGAGTAGATACGCAGTATTTT,CASSPGLAGVDTQYF
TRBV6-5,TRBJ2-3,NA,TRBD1,TGTGCCAGCAGAACAGGGGGGAGCACAGATACGCAGTATTTT,CASRTGGSTDTQYF
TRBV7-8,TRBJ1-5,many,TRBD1,TGTGCCAGCAGCTCACAGGGGGGCTATAGCAATCAGCCCCAGCATTTT,CASSSQGGYSNQPQHF
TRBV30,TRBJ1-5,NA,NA,TGTGCCTGGAGTTCCAGGGGATTGTATCAGCCCCAGCATTTT,CAWSSRGLYQPQHF
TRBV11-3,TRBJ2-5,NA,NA,TGTGCCAGCAGCCCAGGGACCGGAGGGACCCAGGACGGGACCCAGTACTTC,CASSPGTGGTQDGTQYF
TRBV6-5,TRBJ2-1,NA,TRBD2,TGTGCCAGCAGCCCCCGGGAGGGGTCCTACAATGAGCAGTTCTTC,CASSPREGSYNEQFF
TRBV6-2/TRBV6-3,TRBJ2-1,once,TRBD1,TGTGCCAGCAGTCTCTTCTCAGGGGGCTCAGTATACAATGAGCAGTTCTTC,CASSLFSGGSVYNEQFF
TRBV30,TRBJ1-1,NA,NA,TGTGCCTGGAGTGTACAGGCAGGATGGGCTTTCTTT,CAWSVQAGWAFF
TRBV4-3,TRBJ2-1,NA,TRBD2,TGCGCCAGCAGCCAAGATCTACCGAGCGGGAGACGTAATGAGCAGTTCTTC,CASSQDLPSGRRNEQFF
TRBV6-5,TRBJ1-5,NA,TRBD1,TGTGCCAGCGAACAGGGGGGTCGGAGGCCCCAGCATTTT,CASEQGGRRPQHF
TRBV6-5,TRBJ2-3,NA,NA,TGTGCCAGCAGGGTAGCTTTGGGCACAGATACGCAGTATTTT,CASRVALGTDTQYF
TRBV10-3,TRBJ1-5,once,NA,TGTGCCACCACACGGGGAGACAATCAGCCCCAGCATTTT,CATTRGDNQPQHF
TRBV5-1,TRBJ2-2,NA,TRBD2,TGCGCCAGCAGCTTGACACTAGCGGAGGGCACCGGGGAGCTGTTTTTT,CASSLTLAEGTGELFF
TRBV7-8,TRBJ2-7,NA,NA,TGTGCCAGCAGCTCTTACAGGGACGCGGGCGAGCAGTACTTC,CASSSYRDAGEQYF
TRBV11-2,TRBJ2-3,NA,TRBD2,TGTGCCAGCAGCTTAATCAGCGGACTAGGCACAGATACGCAGTATTTT,CASSLISGLGTDTQYF
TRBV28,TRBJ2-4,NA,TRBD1,TGTGCCAGCAGCCCGACAGGGCTGGGGCAAAACATTCAGTACTTC,CASSPTGLGQNIQYF
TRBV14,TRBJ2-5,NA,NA,TGTGCCAGCAGCCAAGCGGGGTCGAAAGGGACCCAGTACTTC,CASSQAGSKGTQYF
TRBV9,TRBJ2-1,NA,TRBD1,TGTGCCAGCAGCGTTTCCGGGACAGGGGGGTACAATGAGCAGTTCTTC,CASSVSGTGGYNEQFF
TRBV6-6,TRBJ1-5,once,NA,TGTGCCAGCAGTTATGACAGTAAATTTCAGCCCCAGCATTTT,CASSYDSKFQPQHF
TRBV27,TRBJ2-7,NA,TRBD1,TGTGCCAGCACCACGGGGGGACAGGGGAGAAACGAGCAGTACTTC,CASTTGGQGRNEQYF
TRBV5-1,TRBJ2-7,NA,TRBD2,TGCGCCAGCAGCCGCACTAGCGGGGTCTCCTACGAGCAGTACTTC,CASSRTSGVSYEQYF
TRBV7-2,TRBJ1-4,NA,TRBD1,TGTGCCAGCAGCCTGACAGGGGGCGCGGCTAATGAAAAACTGTTTTTT,CASSLTGGAANEKLFF
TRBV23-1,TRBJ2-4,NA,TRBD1,TGCGCCGTGGACAGGGGGGAGTCCAAAAACATTCAGTACTTC,CAVDRGESKNIQYF
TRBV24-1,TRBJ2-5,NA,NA,TGTGCCACCAGTGATTTGCGGCGGGAACAAGAGACCCAGTACTTC,CATSDLRREQETQYF
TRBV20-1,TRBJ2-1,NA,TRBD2,TGCAGTGCTAGTGACGCCACTAGCGGGCGAAGGGGTGATGAGCAGTTCTTC,CSASDATSGRRGDEQFF
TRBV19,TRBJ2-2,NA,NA,TGTGCCAGTAGTATAGGCCAGGGGTACACGGGGGAGCTGTTTTTT,CASSIGQGYTGELFF
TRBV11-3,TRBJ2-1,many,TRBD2,TGTGCCAGCAGTTTTAGCGGGATTTCCTACAATGAGCAGTTCTTC,CASSFSGISYNEQFF
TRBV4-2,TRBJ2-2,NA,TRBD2,TGTGCCAGCAGCCTTAAGCGGGGGGGTAACACCGGGGAGCTGTTTTTT,CASSLKRGGNTGELFF
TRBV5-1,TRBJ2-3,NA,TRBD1,TGCGCCAGCAGCCGGGACAGGGCCCTACCCCCCACAGATACGCAGTATTTT,CASSRDRALPPTDTQYF
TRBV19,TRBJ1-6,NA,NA,TGTGCCAGTAGTATCGTCCAGGGAAATAATTCACCCCTCCACTTT,CASSIVQGNNSPLHF
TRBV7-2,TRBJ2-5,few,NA,TGTGCCAGCAGCTTATTTCCCCCCGGGTACCAAGAGACCCAGTACTTC,CASSLFPPGYQETQYF
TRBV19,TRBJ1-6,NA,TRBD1,TGTGCCAGTTCAGAGACACGACAGGGTGGTTCACCCCTCCACTTT,CASSETRQGGSPLHF
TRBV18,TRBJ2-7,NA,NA,TGTGCCAGCTCACCACCGCTGAGCGGACCTAAGACTTACGAGCAGTACTTC,CASSPPLSGPKTYEQYF
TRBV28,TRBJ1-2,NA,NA,TGTGCCAGCAGTTACCGAGGAGGGGCGAGAGCTAACTATGGCTACACCTTC,CASSYRGGARANYGYTF
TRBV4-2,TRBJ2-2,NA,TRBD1,TGTGCCAGCAGACCAAGGGACAGGGGGGGGGAGCTGTTTTTT,CASRPRDRGGELFF
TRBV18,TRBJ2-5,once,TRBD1,TGTGCCAGCTCACCCCCGGGACAGGGATTCCAAGAGACCCAGTACTTC,CASSPPGQGFQETQYF
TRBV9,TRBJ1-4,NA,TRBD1,TGTGCCAGCAGCCCGCAGGGGGCCTTCGATGAAAAACTGTTTTTT,CASSPQGAFDEKLFF
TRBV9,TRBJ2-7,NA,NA,TGTGCCAGCAGCGTTGGGGCGGGGTCCTACGAGCAGTACTTC,CASSVGAGSYEQYF
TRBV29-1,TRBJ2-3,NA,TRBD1,TGCAGCGTTGAAATAGGGGGCCTCGCAGATACGCAGTATTTT,CSVEIGGLADTQYF
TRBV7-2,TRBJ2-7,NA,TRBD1,TGTGCCAGCAGCTCTGGACAGGGACCCTACGAGCAGTACTTC,CASSSGQGPYEQYF
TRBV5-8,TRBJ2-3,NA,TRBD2,TGTGCCAGCAGCCGCGGACTAGCGGGAGACACAGATACGCAGTATTTT,CASSRGLAGDTDTQYF
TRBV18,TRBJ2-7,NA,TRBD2,TGTGCCAGCTCAGGGGACTACTACGAGCAGTACTTC,CASSGDYYEQYF
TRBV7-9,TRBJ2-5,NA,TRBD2,TGTGCCAGCAGCTTTGCCGCGGGGGTAGGAGAGACCCAGTACTTC,CASSFAAGVGETQYF
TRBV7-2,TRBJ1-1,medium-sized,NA,TGTGCCAGCAGCCCCCGACAGGATTATATGAACACTGAAGCTTTCTTT,CASSPRQDYMNTEAFF
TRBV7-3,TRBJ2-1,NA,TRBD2,TGTGCCAGCAGCTTAGCGGGGGGCAACTACAATGAGCAGTTCTTC,CASSLAGGNYNEQFF
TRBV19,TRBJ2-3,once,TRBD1,TGTGCCAGTAGTATGGAAGCAGGGGGAGCCACAGATACGCAGTATTTT,CASSMEAGGATDTQYF
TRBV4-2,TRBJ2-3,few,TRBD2,TGTGCCAGCAGCCAAGCGGGAGGGACAGATACGCAGTATTTT,CASSQAGGTDTQYF